This T cell receptor (beta chain) was sequenced in a study of identical twins. Germline CDR1 reads MRHNA; CDR2 reads SNTAGT. J lost 4 bases, V lost 5 bases, and 4 bases had no gene match. The CDR3 spans 14 residues. Study-wide results and caveats: Whereas memory repertoires showed no such difference, abundant cord blood beta clonotypes carried fewer insertions. Weaker excess twin sharing was observed in beta out-of-frame sequences.

Many counts were recorded for this clonotype. What it binds is unknown. TCRdb reprocessed the 5' RACE reads via MiXCR and lists one record per CDR3 protein. The sample lists 200,000 to 300,000 distinct CDR3 sequences, more than 9.5% occurring once. The sample also formed part of further work on yellow fever vaccine responses in identical twins.

Sequencing used memory (CD45RO+) T cells sorted from blood. The TCR was taken from a woman between 18 and 30 years old in good health. This chain links TRBV6-4 with TRBJ2-1; 8 bases are shared with TRBD2. The CDR3 DNA reads TGTGCCAGCAGTCCGACTAGCGAGTACAATGAGCAGTTCTTC. Protein sequence: CASSPTSEYNEQFF.